This entry lists 20 T cell receptor beta chains sequenced from one sample in a study of T cell repertoires in cytomegalovirus infection. TCRdb re-called the reads with MiXCR, one entry per CDR3 protein. Counted here are about 460,000 distinct CDR3 sequences, approximately 10% occurring once; the ten biggest clones make up roughly a tenth. The sample taken for sequencing was PBMCs. All receptors come from a human donor in good health (CMV status not recorded). Some clones in this sample may be carry-over from other donors' samples.

The chain links TRBV20-1 to TRBJ2-4, with 7 bases identical to TRBD2. Germline assignment: CDR1 DFQATT and CDR2 SNEGSKA (reference sequence). This CDR3 has 17 amino acids. The V and J ends lost 5 bases and 3 bases, in that order; junction bases with no gene match: 16. CDR3 loop: CSAGQSSLAELKNIQYF. CDR3 in DNA: TGCAGTGCTGGCCAATCGTCGCTAGCGGAGCTCAAAAACATTCAGTACTTC.

CDR3 sequence: CAIRDARDREADTQYF. CDR3 in DNA: TGTGCCATCAGAGACGCCCGGGACAGGGAGGCAGATACGCAGTATTTT. The chain has TRBV10-3 and TRBJ2-3; TRBD1 matches 9 bases. The CDR3 sequence is 16 residues long. V was pared by 6 bases and J by 4 bases, with 11 bases of the junction left unmatched. Germline values: CDR1 ENHRY, CDR2 SYGVKD.

The chain joins TRBV9 to TRBJ2-2; TRBD2 might be the D (6 bases). CDR1 and CDR2 (germline): SGDLS, YYNGEE. The CDR3 is made up of 15 amino acids. V was cut by 6 bases and J by 3 bases, with 15 bases left in between. Written as DNA, the CDR3 is TGTGCCAGCACACCGGAGGGCCGATACACCGGGGAGCTGTTTTTT. Residues: CASTPEGRYTGELFF.

The gene calls are TRBV4-1 and TRBJ2-1, with D possibly TRBD2 on 5 matching bases. The V gene lost 1 base and the J gene lost 7 bases, with 14 bases spanning the gap. CDR1 is MGHRA and CDR2 is YSYEKL in the germline V gene. The CDR3 runs 15 residues. The CDR3 nucleotides are TGCGCCAGCAGCCAAGGGCCTAGCTCCACTAATGAGCAGTTCTTC. This encodes CASSQGPSSTNEQFF.

The chain carries TRBV19 and TRBJ1-1; D is uncertain. V was pared by 2 bases and J by 4 bases, with 14 bases between. CDR1 is LNHDA, CDR2 SQIVND, per germline (reference sequence). CDR3 size: 15 residues. The CDR3 reads CASSIITAAGTEAFF. CDR3 DNA: TGTGCCAGTAGTATAATTACAGCGGCAGGCACTGAAGCTTTCTTT.

This clonotype occurred many times. The chain links TRBV7-3 to TRBJ2-3; a weak D match, TRBD1 (5 bases). Germline CDR1 is SGHTA and CDR2 is FQGTGA. V shed 5 bases and J shed 0 bases, with 9 bases lying between them. This CDR3 is 14 amino acids long. The CDR3 reads CASSMSGSTDTQYF. The CDR3 DNA reads as TGTGCCAGCAGCATGTCAGGGAGCACAGATACGCAGTATTTT. Complete variable domain (other parts from reference TRBV7-3 and TRBJ2-3): GAGVSQTPSNKVTEKGKYVELRCDPISGHTALYWYRQSLGQGPEFLIYFQGTGAADDSGLPNDRFFAVRPEGSVSTLKIQRTERGDSAVYLCASSMSGSTDTQYFGPGTRLTVL.

This clonotype appeared many times. The V gene is TRBV27, the J gene TRBJ1-6; a possible D gene is TRBD1 (5 bases). CDR3 length: 16 residues. V dropped 3 bases and J dropped 0 bases, with 9 bases sitting between them. Germline V gives CDR1 MNHEY, CDR2 SMNVEV (reference sequence). This chain's CDR3 is CASSFSRASYNSPLHF. CDR3 nucleotides: TGTGCCAGCAGTTTTTCCAGGGCCTCCTATAATTCACCCCTCCACTTT.

This clonotype was seen at least ten times. The V call is TRBV5-1, the J call TRBJ1-1; D is uncertain. V was cut by 4 bases and J by 1 base, with 11 bases left in between. Germline V lookup: CDR1 SGHRS, CDR2 YFSETQ. There are 14 residues in the CDR3. The CDR3 sequence is CASSLGSPNTEAFF. The CDR3 coding sequence is TGCGCCAGCAGCCTTGGCAGCCCGAACACTGAAGCTTTCTTT.

The sample holds many counts of this clonotype. The V gene is TRBV29-1, the J gene TRBJ2-7; D may be TRBD2 (6 bases). Germline loops: CDR1 SQVTM, CDR2 ANQGSEA. Trimming took 0 bases from V and 0 from J, leaving 15 bases between them. CDR3 length: 16 residues. Here the CDR3 reads CSVEDFPRGSSYEQYF. The CDR3, as DNA: TGCAGCGTTGAAGACTTCCCACGGGGGAGCTCCTACGAGCAGTACTTC.

At least ten counts were recorded for this clonotype. This chain uses TRBV12-3 or TRBV12-4 with TRBJ2-1, with D perhaps matching TRBD1 (6 bases). V shed 5 bases and J shed 0 bases, with 14 bases lying between them. This CDR3 region has 16 residues. CDR3 protein: CASSPWGLNSYNEQFF. The CDR3 DNA reads TGTGCCAGCAGTCCCTGGGGGCTAAACTCCTACAATGAGCAGTTCTTC.

This clonotype was counted at least ten times. The CDR3 DNA reads TGTGCCAGCAGCTTAGATGAGAGCATCCACGAGCAGTACTTC. Translation gives CASSLDESIHEQYF. The gene calls are TRBV11-2 and TRBJ2-7; D not resolved. The CDR3 has 14 amino acids. V was shortened by 0 bases and J by 5 bases, with 11 bases between the two germline ends. Looked up from germline, CDR1 is SGHAT and CDR2 is FQNNGV.

This clonotype occurred many times. The chain joins TRBV7-7 to TRBJ2-2, with D unclear. Trimming took 0 bases from V and 7 from J, leaving 6 bases between them. There are 13 residues in the CDR3. CDR1 and CDR2 (germline): SSHAT, FNYEAQ (reference sequence). CDR3 bases: TGTGCCAGCAGCTTAGCCGCCTACGGGGAGCTGTTTTTT. It translates to CASSLAAYGELFF.

J is TRBJ2-1 and V is TRBV20-1; possibly TRBD1 or TRBD2 for D (7 bases each). V was shortened by 0 bases and J by 7 bases, with 19 bases between the two germline ends. There are 16 residues in the CDR3. In germline, CDR1 is DFQATT, CDR2 SNEGSKA (reference sequence). The CDR3 DNA is TGCAGTGCTAGAGATCTACAGGGGCGCGGGGGTAATGAGCAGTTCTTC. The encoded protein is CSARDLQGRGGNEQFF.

J is TRBJ2-2 and V is TRBV5-4; 10 positions match TRBD2. Germline trimming cut 1 base from V and 3 bases from J; bases unmatched to any gene: 3. Germline V gives CDR1 SGHNT, CDR2 YYREEE (reference sequence). The CDR3 contains 16 residues. In DNA form, the CDR3 reads TGTGCCAGCAGCTTGCACGGGACTAGCGACACCGGGGAGCTGTTTTTT. Its translation: CASSLHGTSDTGELFF.

This clonotype was detected a few times. This chain uses TRBV6-1 with TRBJ2-1, with D tentatively TRBD2 (6 bases). The CDR3 has 15 amino acids. With 6 bases removed from V and 0 bases from J, the gap between germline ends came to 12 bases. Germline V lookup: CDR1 MNHNS, CDR2 SASEGT. The DNA of the CDR3 is TGTGCCAGCAGAAAGGAGGGGATCTCCTACAATGAGCAGTTCTTC. It is translated as CASRKEGISYNEQFF.

This clonotype was seen at least ten times. J is TRBJ1-1 and V is TRBV5-6; the D gene is possibly TRBD1 (6 bases). V was pared by 2 bases and J by 3 bases, with 11 bases between. CDR1 is SGHDT and CDR2 is YYEEEE in the germline V gene. The CDR3 runs to 14 residues. The CDR3 DNA reads TGTGCCAGCAGCTTCGCGGGGGCGGACACTGAAGCTTTCTTT. Translated: CASSFAGADTEAFF.

The V and J genes are TRBV9 and TRBJ2-1, with a weak D call TRBD2 (6 bases). CDR3 size: 15 residues. Germline V lookup: CDR1 SGDLS, CDR2 YYNGEE. V was pared by 1 base and J by 2 bases, with 10 bases between. CDR3 nucleotides: TGTGCCAGCAGCGTATCGGGGGACCCCTACAATGAGCAGTTCTTC. Protein product: CASSVSGDPYNEQFF.

This clonotype came up a few times. The chain recombines TRBV6-1 with TRBJ1-2, with TRBD1 matching over 7 bases. The CDR3 spans 14 residues. Germline CDR1 MNHNS, CDR2 SASEGT. The trim removed 7 bases at V and 4 bases at J, leaving 9 bases unmatched. The CDR3 DNA is TGTGCCAGCACCCTCGCGACAGGGATCTATGGCTACACCTTC. As protein: CASTLATGIYGYTF.

The J gene is TRBJ2-2, the V gene TRBV6-5; possible D gene TRBD2, 5 bases. CDR3 length: 18 residues. Germline CDR1 MNHEY, CDR2 SVGAGI. The germline V and J ends were trimmed by 6 bases and 4 bases, with 24 bases remaining between them. CDR3 coding DNA: TGTGCCAGCAGCCACTGGACGGGGATAAGGGTTGGCACCGGGGAGCTGTTTTTT. This gives the protein CASSHWTGIRVGTGELFF.

There are many counts of this clonotype. This chain joins TRBV12-3 or TRBV12-4 and TRBJ1-5; D uncertain. V was clipped by 1 base and J by 5 bases, with 6 bases between them. The CDR3 is made up of 13 amino acids. CDR3 sequence reads: CASSLGEDQPQHF. The CDR3 DNA reads as TGTGCCAGCAGTTTAGGGGAAGATCAGCCCCAGCATTTT.